The rows below give T cell receptor beta chains drawn from one sample of a study of T cell responses to AZD1222 COVID-19 vaccine. Repertoires were generated with immunoSEQ multiplex PCR, while TCRdb's copy carries only in-frame clones and drops some. Among about 120,000 clones listed, 85% to 90% were seen once. The material sequenced was peripheral blood, taken on day 0 of AZD1222 vaccination. The receptors stem from an adult in good health. Both conserved end residues are part of each CDR3. D genes are given only for firm matches. Clone size is given for some rows only: seen once, a few or many times, or a class if the clone is expanded.

DNA: TGTGCCAGCAGTCCCGGGGGGAGCACAGATACGCAGTATTTT
CDR3: CASSPGGSTDTQYF
size: -
D: TRBD2
J: TRBJ2-3
V: TRBV6-2/TRBV6-3

DNA: TGTGCCAGCGAATCACAGGGGGTCGGGGATACGCAGTATTTT
CDR3: CASESQGVGDTQYF
size: -
D: TRBD1
J: TRBJ2-3
V: TRBV2

DNA: TGTGCCAGCTCACCTCAGGGACAGACGAACACTGAAGCTTTCTTT
CDR3: CASSPQGQTNTEAFF
size: -
D: TRBD1
J: TRBJ1-1
V: TRBV18

DNA: TGTGCCAGTAGTCCTAGTCGACAGGATCGCTATGGCTACACCTTC
CDR3: CASSPSRQDRYGYTF
size: -
D: -
J: TRBJ1-2
V: TRBV19

DNA: TGTGCCAGCAGCTTAGACAGGGTCGGAGAGACCCAGTACTTC
CDR3: CASSLDRVGETQYF
size: -
D: -
J: TRBJ2-5
V: TRBV7-2

DNA: TGTGCCAGCAGCGCCGGACAGGGGTTGAACACTGAAGCTTTCTTT
CDR3: CASSAGQGLNTEAFF
size: once
D: TRBD1
J: TRBJ1-1
V: TRBV13

DNA: TGCGCCAGCAGTACGGACACCTATGGCTACACCTTC
CDR3: CASSTDTYGYTF
size: -
D: -
J: TRBJ1-2
V: TRBV10-2

DNA: TGTGCCATCAGTGACAGGGGACCCACTGAAGCTTTCTTT
CDR3: CAISDRGPTEAFF
size: -
D: -
J: TRBJ1-1
V: TRBV10-3

DNA: TGTGCCAGCAGCTTTCAGGGTTGGGCGGACAGCTACGAGCAGTACTTC
CDR3: CASSFQGWADSYEQYF
size: -
D: -
J: TRBJ2-7
V: TRBV5-6

DNA: TGTGCCAGCTCTACGTCAGGTAATAGCAATCAGCCCCAGCATTTT
CDR3: CASSTSGNSNQPQHF
size: -
D: -
J: TRBJ1-5
V: TRBV18

DNA: TGTGCCAGCAGCCAAGGACAGGTGAACACTGAAGCTTTCTTT
CDR3: CASSQGQVNTEAFF
size: -
D: TRBD1
J: TRBJ1-1
V: TRBV9

DNA: TGCAGTGCTAGAAAGGTTTCCGAGCAGTACTTC
CDR3: CSARKVSEQYF
size: -
D: -
J: TRBJ2-7
V: TRBV20-1

DNA: TGCAGTGCTAGTACTGCCGGCCGAGGGGCCTACAATGAGCAGTTCTTC
CDR3: CSASTAGRGAYNEQFF
size: -
D: -
J: TRBJ2-1
V: TRBV20-1

DNA: TGCAGTGCTAGTTCTACTGTTTACGAGCAGTACTTC
CDR3: CSASSTVYEQYF
size: -
D: -
J: TRBJ2-7
V: TRBV20-1

DNA: TGCGCCAGCAGCTTGGCCCGAACCTACGAGCAGTACTTC
CDR3: CASSLARTYEQYF
size: -
D: -
J: TRBJ2-7
V: TRBV5-1

DNA: TGTGCCAGCAGCCCGGGACAGGGTTACGAGCAGTACTTC
CDR3: CASSPGQGYEQYF
size: -
D: TRBD1
J: TRBJ2-7
V: TRBV7-3

DNA: TGTGCCAGCGGCTCCGACAGCACAGATACGCAGTATTTT
CDR3: CASGSDSTDTQYF
size: -
D: -
J: TRBJ2-3
V: TRBV3-1/TRBV3-2

DNA: TGTGCCAGCAGCCGGTCTAACTCCTACAATGAGCAGTTCTTC
CDR3: CASSRSNSYNEQFF
size: -
D: -
J: TRBJ2-1
V: TRBV3-1/TRBV3-2

DNA: TGTGCCAGCAGTTTAGCGCCAGACAATGAGCAGTTCTTC
CDR3: CASSLAPDNEQFF
size: -
D: -
J: TRBJ2-1
V: TRBV12-3/TRBV12-4

DNA: TGTGCCAGCAGTTGGGGTAGGAACACTGAAGCTTTCTTT
CDR3: CASSWGRNTEAFF
size: -
D: -
J: TRBJ1-1
V: TRBV12-3/TRBV12-4

DNA: TGTGCCAGCTCACTAGCCGGGACAGGGCGGAAGCAGCCCCAGCATTTT
CDR3: CASSLAGTGRKQPQHF
size: -
D: TRBD1
J: TRBJ1-5
V: TRBV18

DNA: TGTGCCAGCAGTTACTCGCTCGGTGGTGAAAAACTGTTTTTT
CDR3: CASSYSLGGEKLFF
size: once
D: -
J: TRBJ1-4
V: TRBV6-5

DNA: TGTGCCAGCTCGCACGGGGACGGAAATGAAAAACTGTTTTTT
CDR3: CASSHGDGNEKLFF
size: -
D: -
J: TRBJ1-4
V: TRBV18

DNA: TGTGCCAGCAGCCAAGTGAGAGGGGATGGCTACACCTTC
CDR3: CASSQVRGDGYTF
size: -
D: -
J: TRBJ1-2
V: TRBV14

DNA: TGTGCCAGCAGTCGACAGGGTAATGAAAAACTGTTTTTT
CDR3: CASSRQGNEKLFF
size: once
D: TRBD1
J: TRBJ1-4
V: TRBV6-6

DNA: TGTGCCAGCGCCAGGGACAGCAGATTTTCACCCCTCCACTTT
CDR3: CASARDSRFSPLHF
size: few
D: TRBD1
J: TRBJ1-6
V: TRBV7-2

DNA: TGTGCCAGCCGGGCTAGCCAGACCGGGGAGCTGTTTTTT
CDR3: CASRASQTGELFF
size: -
D: -
J: TRBJ2-2
V: TRBV6-6

DNA: TGTGCCAGCAGCTCCCAAGGACAGGGGGGTAGTGAAGCTTTCTTT
CDR3: CASSSQGQGGSEAFF
size: -
D: TRBD1
J: TRBJ1-1
V: TRBV11-1

DNA: TGTGCCAGCAGCCCTCCGGGGGCATATTCACCCCTCCACTTT
CDR3: CASSPPGAYSPLHF
size: -
D: -
J: TRBJ1-6
V: TRBV9